Described below is a single TCR beta chain sequence and its context. The antigen is unknown. These data are taken from a study of cytomegalovirus exposure and HLA in healthy donors. General observations from the study: The listing of roughly 160 TCR beta chains classed them as cytomegalovirus-associated. In the 120 validation repertoires, 85% to 95% of cluster scores exceeded 0, per a later analysis.

The CDR3 totals 13 residues. Germline values: CDR1 SGHDT, CDR2 YYEEEE. Trimming stripped 2 bases from V and 4 bases from J, with 8 bases between. Profiling relied on immunoSEQ multiplex PCR, and the TCRdb table lists in-frame clones only, not all of them. This sample has some 150,000 clones, with 94% found just once. V usage is TRBV5-6 and J usage is TRBJ2-3; no definite D call. This clonotype was obtained from a man between 18 and 35 years old in good health and CMV-seropositive. The specimen sequenced was PBMCs. As DNA, the CDR3 is TGTGCCAGCAGCTTCCAGAGCGCAGATACGCAGTATTTT. It encodes CASSFQSADTQYF.